These 7 T cell receptor beta chains originate from one sample sequenced in a study of blood T cell repertoires in COVID-19. The table came from immunoSEQ multiplex PCR; TCRdb's copy has only in-frame clones and leaves some out. The sample records about 370,000 clones, around 92% being singletons. Sequencing used peripheral blood. These receptor sequences come from a woman in her 30s with COVID-19, enrolled during active disease.

J is TRBJ1-2 and V is TRBV10-2, with D perhaps TRBD1 (6 bases). Germline assignment: CDR1 WSHSY and CDR2 SAAADI. The CDR3 contains 14 residues. The V end lost 4 bases, the J end lost 4 bases, and 13 bases lay between the germline ends. This CDR3 reads CASSAGRGLYGYTF. CDR3 DNA sequence: TGCGCCAGCAGTGCGGGGCGGGGGCTCTATGGCTACACCTTC.

This chain connects TRBV11-3 to TRBJ2-2; the match to TRBD2 covers 7 bases. Germline assignment: CDR1 SGHNT and CDR2 YENEEA. J gave up 2 bases and V 5 bases, and 5 bases lay outside the gene matches. CDR3 length: 15 amino acids. This CDR3 is CASSPGRDNTGELFF. CDR3 bases: TGTGCCAGCAGCCCAGGGAGGGATAACACCGGGGAGCTGTTTTTT. The complete variable domain, with remaining parts taken from reference TRBV11-3 and TRBJ2-2, reads EAGVVQSPRYKIIEKKQPVAFWCNPISGHNTLYWYLQNLGQGPELLIRYENEEAVDDSQLPKDRFSAERLKGVDSTLKIQPAELGDSAVYLCASSPGRDNTGELFFGEGSRLTVL.

The J gene is TRBJ1-5, the V gene TRBV5-5; a weak D match, TRBD1 (6 bases). The germline CDR1 and CDR2 sequences are SGHKS and YYEKEE (reference sequence). V lost 0 bases to trimming and J lost 0 bases, with 13 bases between them. The CDR3 covers 17 residues. Written as DNA, the CDR3 is TGTGCCAGCAGCTTGGTGGGGACACATTATAGCAATCAGCCCCAGCATTTT. It yields the protein CASSLVGTHYSNQPQHF. The full variable domain, in which reference TRBV5-5 and TRBJ1-5 provide the parts outside the CDR3, is DAGVTQSPTHLIKTRGQQVTLRCSPISGHKSVSWYQQVLGQGPQFIFQYYEKEERGRGNFPDRFSARQFPNYSSELNVNALLLGDSALYLCASSLVGTHYSNQPQHFGDGTRLSIL.

The chain recombines TRBV3-1 (or the pseudogene TRBV3-2) with TRBJ1-2, with D maybe TRBD1 (6 bases). The germline V gene encodes CDR1 LGHDT and CDR2 YNNKEL (reference sequence). V lost 4 bases and J lost 8, with 20 bases in between. The CDR3 is 15 amino acids. The CDR3 loop is CASSPHRGGSVGYTF. The CDR3 DNA reads TGTGCCAGCAGCCCTCATCGGGGGGGCTCGGTCGGCTACACCTTC.

The genes are TRBV27 and TRBJ2-5, with 8 bases matching TRBD1. The CDR3 totals 15 residues. V gave up 6 bases and J gave up 2 bases; unmatched junction bases: 8. The V gene's germline CDR1 is MNHEY and CDR2 SMNVEV (reference sequence). This CDR3 reads CASSLSWTGQETQYF. Here the CDR3 DNA reads TGTGCCAGCAGCCTCAGCTGGACAGGGCAAGAGACCCAGTACTTC.

This clone was observed a single time. The chain is built from TRBV5-4 and TRBJ2-5; 9 bases are a match to TRBD1. The CDR3 has 16 amino acids. Germline CDR1 reads SGHNT; CDR2 reads YYREEE (reference sequence). Unmatched junction bases numbered 10, after V lost 3 bases and J lost 4 bases. CDR3 loop: CASSYQTGGHGETQYF. In DNA form, the CDR3 reads TGTGCCAGCAGCTATCAGACAGGGGGTCATGGAGAGACCCAGTACTTC.

The chain combines TRBV7-9 with TRBJ2-3; 7 bases are a match to TRBD2. This CDR3 has 16 amino acids. The J segment lost 6 bases and the V segment lost 5 bases, leaving 14 bases of the junction unmatched. CDR1 is SEHNR and CDR2 is FQNEAQ in the germline V gene (reference sequence). The CDR3 region is CASSPGGRRGTDTQYF. Here the CDR3 DNA reads TGTGCCAGCAGCCCCGGGGGTAGGCGGGGGACGGATACGCAGTATTTT.